The rows below give T cell receptor beta chains drawn from one sample of a study of graft-versus-host responses after intestinal transplantation. The assay was immunoSEQ multiplex PCR, and TCRdb's table has in-frame clones only and misses some. The sample records some 41,000 clones, 85% to 95% being singletons. The antigens these receptors bind are not known. The sequencing used unstimulated CD8+ T cells sorted from spleen or lymph node cells, collected before transplant. These receptors all stem from a human donor who was the organ donor for an intestinal transplant. The CDR3 runs from the conserved cysteine through the conserved F or W.

>TRBV5-6|TRBJ2-5
CASSLASWGPEETQYF
>TRBV4-3|TRBJ2-7
CASSQGGGAYEQYF
>TRBV6-4|-
CASWRSPYEQYF
>TRBV6-1|TRBJ1-4
CASSGLWAVGEKLFF
>TRBV25-1|TRBJ1-5
CASSDSGFGQPQHF
>TRBV5-4|TRBJ1-2
CASSSKPLQKLWGYGYTF
>TRBV5-4|TRBJ2-5
CASSSGAGPEQYF
>TRBV6-1|TRBJ2-6
CASSEAGGANVLTF
>TRBV7-9|TRBJ2-7
CASSLDRGYEQYF
>TRBV7-7|TRBJ2-5
CASSLVQGAKTQYF
>TRBV7-9|TRBJ2-1
CASSAMGEQFF
>TRBV9|TRBJ1-2
CASSVGPSFIGQVTYGYTF
>TRBV5-8|TRBJ2-1
CASSHNNNEQFF
>TRBV4-3|TRBJ1-5
CASSQELQGGRGYQPQHF
>TRBV5-6|TRBJ2-3
CASSLMGRVLDTQYF
>TRBV4-3|TRBJ2-1
CASSQDRGGTYNEQFF
>TRBV4-3|TRBJ2-1
CASSHFQFRSGLSCEQFF
>TRBV2|TRBJ2-5
CASREGIGFVETQYF
>TRBV6-5|TRBJ2-5
CASNPRRTQETQYF
>TRBV27|TRBJ2-5
CASSPLVGAGETQYF
>TRBV5-1|TRBJ2-7
CASSLIAGGPNEQYF
>TRBV29-1|TRBJ1-1
CSAKKPYTDRLNTEAFF
>TRBV2|TRBJ1-1
CASSQTVQTEAFF
>TRBV12-5|TRBJ2-7
CASGLPAGPGGEQYF
>TRBV7-9|TRBJ2-4
CASSSPVGLKNIQYF
>TRBV7-2|TRBJ1-1
CASSPRGTEAFF
>TRBV7-3|TRBJ1-2
CASIPGGTNYGYTF
>TRBV6-5|TRBJ2-7
CASSYAGPRDEQYF
>TRBV13|TRBJ2-1
CASSLEQGGGEQFF
>TRBV4-1|TRBJ1-2
CASSQGVNYGYTF
>TRBV7-9|TRBJ2-2
CASSLAREAGELFF
>TRBV6-5|TRBJ2-7
CASHPRTGLNYEQYF
>TRBV4-1|TRBJ2-3
CASSLPPAGGTGTQYF
>TRBV19|-
CASSPGGSYEQYF
>TRBV7-2|TRBJ2-5
CASSLPSGGAGYQETQYF
>TRBV7-9|TRBJ2-1
CASSSDRGIEQFF
>TRBV5-8|TRBJ2-7
CASSGGGLSSCEQYF
>TRBV15|TRBJ2-1
CATSTDGRGGPGEQFF
>TRBV29-1|TRBJ2-1
CSASDRGWGDEQFF
>TRBV5-8|TRBJ2-1
CASSLGLAGRDEQFF
>TRBV9|TRBJ1-6
CASSNPSGTADTSSYNSPLHF
>TRBV5-6|TRBJ1-1
CASSLGRRTRAFF